In its sample, the clone carrying this TCR beta chain was seen once. The CDR3 covers 14 residues. The germline CDR1 and CDR2 sequences are SNHLY and FYNNEI. Trimming at V came to 6 bases and at J to 5 bases, leaving 4 bases not matched to a gene. These data belong to a study of blood T cell repertoires in COVID-19. Clones were read by immunoSEQ multiplex PCR, and TCRdb kept only the in-frame ones, dropping some. The sample records more than 200,000 clones, approximately 80% being singletons. Sequenced input: peripheral blood. The J gene is TRBJ2-5, the V gene TRBV2, with TRBD1 identical over 12 bases. The receptor was isolated from a man aged 35 to 55 with acute or convalescent COVID-19. CDR3 residues: CASSGTGGGETQYF. CDR3 sequence (DNA): TGTGCCAGCAGCGGGACAGGGGGCGGGGAGACCCAGTACTTC.